This TCR beta chain was observed in a study of metastatic and nonmetastatic thyroid tumors. Study summary: From malignant and benign thyroid patients, repertoires in blood and in tumor or nodule tissue were compared.

Trimming removed 0 bases from V and 4 bases from J, with 7 bases in between. The CDR3 contains 13 residues. CDR1 is GTSNPN, CDR2 SVGIG, per germline (reference sequence). All patients reached thyroid surgery having received no treatment beforehand. This clone was recorded many times. Antigen unknown. Findings and caveats of the study: Significantly greater TCR beta diversity was reportedly found in malignant thyroid tumors than in benign nodules (in blood and tumor).

In the authors' workflow: A classifier of distant metastasis in papillary thyroid cancer was built from CDR3 differences (across clinicopathological groups). TCRdb reanalyzed the PCR reads via MiXCR. The V and J calls come from TCRdb's annotation, not from the publication. Of 35,000 or so clones in the sample, 15% to 20% were seen once. This clonotype originated in a male donor with papillary thyroid cancer or a benign thyroid nodule (not recorded which). Some clones in this sample may be carry-over from other donors' samples. J is TRBJ1-5 and V is TRBV30; D unclear. Sequenced input: blood. CDR3 loop: CAWSVGVNQPQHF. CDR3 coding DNA: TGTGCCTGGAGTGTCGGAGTGAATCAGCCCCAGCATTTT.